The 15 T cell receptor beta chains below were found in one sample sequenced in a study of Graves' ophthalmopathy and Graves' hyperthyroidism. Scientists amplified the TCR beta CDR3 regions from RNA transcripts. The library came from an HTBI-primed first-round RT-PCR and a second-round multiplex PCR. TCRdb re-derived calls from the multiplex PCR reads in MiXCR, one entry per CDR3 protein. The sample holds 600,000 to 700,000 distinct CDR3 sequences, 35% to 45% seen once. Material for sequencing was peripheral blood. The receptors were sampled from an adult man with Graves' ophthalmopathy.

This clonotype was counted many times. CDR3 residues: CASSRSLNTEAFF. CDR3 in DNA: TGTGCCAGCAGCCGATCACTGAACACTGAAGCTTTCTTT. The chain carries TRBV7-3 and TRBJ1-1; D unclear. This CDR3 is built from 13 residues. V lost 5 bases and J lost 0, with 7 bases in between. Germline CDR1 is SGHTA and CDR2 is FQGTGA.

A remark on this clonotype: One end of the junction is discordant with germline, which a read error may explain. This chain joins TRBV10-3 and TRBJ1-6; 7 bases match TRBD1. Looked up from germline, CDR1 is ENHRY and CDR2 is SYGVKD. This CDR3 comprises 19 residues. The CDR3 protein is CASSYSPPRQGSYNSPLHF. In nucleotides, the CDR3 is TGTGCCAGCAGTTACTCGCCCCCTCGACAGGGCTCCTATAATTCACCCCTCCACTTT.

Remarks on this clonotype: Compared with germline, one end of the junction differs, possibly owing to a read error. J is TRBJ1-2 and V is TRBV7-8, with D possibly being TRBD1 (5 bases). Germline CDR1 and CDR2: SGHVS and FQNEAQ. There are 14 residues in the CDR3. CDR3 loop: CASSLVGWDYGHTF. The CDR3 region has the DNA TGTGCCAGCAGCTTGGTTGGATGGGACTATGGCCACACCTTC.

The chain recombines TRBV5-1 with TRBJ1-1; D is perhaps TRBD1 (5 bases). The CDR3 totals 14 residues. Trimming cost V 4 bases and J 3 bases, with 13 bases left between them. Germline V gives CDR1 SGHRS, CDR2 YFSETQ. The CDR3 spells CASSPWGGDTEAFF. CDR3 in DNA: TGCGCCAGCAGCCCGTGGGGAGGGGACACTGAAGCTTTCTTT.

The rearrangement uses TRBV10-3 and TRBJ2-7, with TRBD1 matching over 10 bases. Per germline, CDR1 ENHRY and CDR2 SYGVKD. V trimming: 10 bases; J trimming: 7 bases; junction bases outside the gene matches: 10. CDR3 size: 13 residues. CDR3 sequence: CATTGQGGNEQYF. Written as DNA, the CDR3 is TGTGCCACTACTGGACAGGGGGGCAATGAGCAGTACTTC.

This sequence joins TRBV11-2 and TRBJ2-7; 7 bases align to TRBD2. V shed 2 bases, J shed 5 bases, and the junction held 9 bases outside the gene matches. Germline V gene data show CDR1 as SGHAT and CDR2 as FQNNGV. The CDR3 loop spans 15 amino acids. As DNA, the CDR3 is TGTGCCAGCAGCTTAATTCCGGCGGGAGTGGACGAGCAGTACTTC. Encoded protein: CASSLIPAGVDEQYF.

This clonotype has a count of ten or more. The V call is TRBV5-5, the J call TRBJ1-5; D remains ambiguous. Trimming shortened V by 5 bases and J by 4 bases, and 13 bases separated the two germline ends. Germline-derived CDR1 and CDR2 are SGHKS and YYEKEE (reference sequence). The length of the CDR3 is 14 residues. CDR3 protein: CASSPAPGNQPQHF. The CDR3 region has the DNA TGTGCCAGCAGTCCAGCACCGGGAAATCAGCCCCAGCATTTT.

This clonotype was seen repeatedly, ten times or more. This rearrangement joins TRBV10-3 to TRBJ1-6; tentative D call: TRBD1 (5 bases). The CDR3 sequence is 13 residues long. The germline V gene has CDR1 ENHRY and CDR2 SYGVKD. V was trimmed by 10 bases and J by 5 bases, leaving 12 bases between them. CDR3 nucleotides: TGTGCCACCGACCGGGGCCATAATTCACCCCTCCACTTT. It encodes CATDRGHNSPLHF.

Points on this clonotype: A read error may produce the germline difference seen at one junction end. The chain employs TRBV10-3 and TRBJ2-1; TRBD1 matches 10 bases. The CDR3 sequence is 14 residues long. In germline, CDR1 is ENHRY, CDR2 SYGVKD. CDR3 amino acids: CASSEGTGVNEQFF. CDR3 coding DNA: TGTGCCAGCAGTGAAGGGACAGGGGTCAATGAGCAGTTCTTC.

The rearrangement links TRBV15 to TRBJ2-6; D is undetermined. The V and J ends lost 2 bases and 4 bases respectively, with 6 bases between them. Germline lookup yields CDR1 LNHNV and CDR2 YYDKDF (reference sequence). The CDR3 sequence is 14 residues long. The CDR3 loop reads CATSRLQGANVLTF. CDR3 nucleotides: TGTGCCACCAGCAGACTGCAGGGGGCCAACGTCCTGACTTTC.

Ten or more counts support this clonotype. CDR3 coding DNA: TGCGCCAGCAGTGAGTCGGGTAGTAGCTTGGGGAACGAGCAGTACTTC. As protein: CASSESGSSLGNEQYF. The chain joins TRBV10-2 to TRBJ2-7, with no clear D. V was shortened by 0 bases and J by 5 bases, with 17 bases between the two germline ends. Germline V gives CDR1 WSHSY, CDR2 SAAADI. This CDR3 comprises 16 residues.

This clonotype was picked up a small number of times. Germline and junction disagree at one end, which may indicate a read error. The chain recombines TRBV24-1 with TRBJ1-5; no reliable D call. The germline V gene encodes CDR1 KGHDR and CDR2 SFDVKD. The CDR3 sequence is 16 residues long. CDR3 amino acids: CASSLPGNHSNQPQHF. The CDR3 DNA sequence: TGTGCCAGCAGTTTACCGGGAAACCATAGCAATCAGCCCCAGCATTTT.

This clonotype has only a few counts. The chain recombines TRBV27 with TRBJ1-1, with TRBD1 matching over 7 bases. V dropped 6 bases and J dropped 0; count of bases not matched to a gene: 7. CDR3 length: 15 amino acids. The germline V gene encodes CDR1 MNHEY and CDR2 SMNVEV (reference sequence). CDR3 region: CASRITTGLNTEAFF. CDR3 nucleotide sequence: TGTGCCAGCAGAATTACGACAGGGTTGAACACTGAAGCTTTCTTT.

This clonotype has a count of ten or more. The chain has TRBV19 and TRBJ1-6; no firm D call. CDR1 is LNHDA, CDR2 SQIVND, per germline (reference sequence). V gave up 3 bases and J gave up 10 bases, with 7 bases separating them. The CDR3 length is 12 residues. CDR3: CASSIGGSPLHF. CDR3 coding DNA: TGTGCCAGTAGTATCGGCGGGTCACCCCTCCACTTT.

This clonotype was observed at least ten times. The J gene is TRBJ1-6, the V gene TRBV4-1; TRBD1 aligns across 7 bases. This CDR3 region has 13 residues. V dropped 6 bases and J dropped 5; count of bases not matched to a gene: 1. Germline CDR1 and CDR2: MGHRA and YSYEKL. The CDR3 here is CASRQGDNSPLHF. The CDR3 DNA is TGCGCCAGCAGGCAGGGGGATAATTCACCCCTCCACTTT.